This T cell receptor (beta chain) was obtained from a study of T cell responses to AZD1222 COVID-19 vaccine (dated by TCRdb to the early 2020s). About the investigation overall: A total of about 230 trial participants underwent TCR sequencing, of whom 200 to 220 received two doses of AZD1222 and 26 received two doses of the MenACWY control vaccine. Trial participants were enrolled into age subgroups of 18-55, 56-69 and 70-plus years, which contained around 140, 26 and 57 TCR-sequenced participants, respectively.

What the study reported, not specific to this receptor: Only a handful of AZD1222 recipients were SARS-CoV-2 seropositive at baseline, limiting conclusions about previously exposed vaccinees. Participants were mostly white British, with more females than males. The authors suggested clonal diversity may have been underestimated. The 56-69-year group was small, and its depth increase did not reach significance, likely because of low power. Reportedly, close to half of the unique spike-specific TCRs recognized epitopes lying outside the regions that are mutated in the B.1.351 and B.1.1.7 variants. After two AZD1222 doses, spike-specific TCR breadth and depth were significantly higher than at day 0 and than in MenACWY recipients. CD4 TCRs associated with the vaccine covered the entire spike protein, and the dominant responses were in regions 160-218 and 743-854. Because no samples from the day 14 peak response were available, repertoires could be characterized only after the peak T cell response.

The CDR3 regions of human TCRbeta chains were subjected to immunosequencing. On the study's bioinformatics: TCRs in the repertoires were compared against a reference library of SARS-CoV-2-specific TCRs that had been generated with the MIRA antigen-specificity platform. Breadth was defined as the fraction of unique TCRs that were SARS-CoV-2-associated. Depth was defined as the fraction of total T cells that were SARS-CoV-2-associated. Using the MIRA data, each spike-specific TCR was mapped to the spike region that the TCR reacts to and placed in a CD4 or CD8 class. Log10-transformed breadth and depth values were compared by one-way ANOVA with Sidak's multiple comparisons tests. TCRdb took this table from immuneACCESS and kept in-frame rearrangements with V and J called. Such tables lack part of the clones; where checked against another copy, unresolved V genes explain under half of the gap, and the rest is unexplained. V, J and clone size derive from that table, while D and trimming were established from the DNA sequence. Across this sample there are 200,000 or so clones, with over 85% seen only once. 0.9% to 1.1% of the sample is held by the ten biggest clonotypes.

The time point tag for this specimen amounts to: about 28 days (+/-7) after the second vaccine dose. AZD1222 recipients whose second dose came at about 4 weeks and those whose second dose came at about 12 weeks were combined into one group, since spike-specific TCR depth and breadth did not differ between the two schedules. Vaccinee samples were obtained from the UK trials COV001 and COV002, which included a single-blind randomized controlled phase 2/3 trial of AZD1222 (ChAdOx1 nCoV-19) in healthy adults. For TCRbeta chain sequencing, PBMC samples from trial participants were taken at day 0 and at day 28 after the second dose. CDR1 and CDR2, per the germline V gene (reference sequence), are LNHDA and SQIVND. CDR3 length: 17 amino acids, cysteine to phenylalanine. Left in the record is the CDR3 DNA by itself, 51 bases read in frame from the first base. V drops 3 bases and J drops 1 base, leaving 18 bases in between.

A remark on this clone: This clone's antigen is unknown. No clone much larger than this one lies a single base away; base qualities are absent.

Recombination joined TRBV19 with TRBJ1-2; there is no confident call for the D gene. The specimen was peripheral blood, collected 28 days after the second AZD1222 dose. The origin of this receptor is an adult who received the AZD1222 COVID-19 vaccine. The CDR3 region has the sequence CASSIKPPTTLNYGYTF. The nucleotides are TGTGCCAGTAGTATCAAGCCACCAACCACCCTTAACTATGGCTACACCTTC.